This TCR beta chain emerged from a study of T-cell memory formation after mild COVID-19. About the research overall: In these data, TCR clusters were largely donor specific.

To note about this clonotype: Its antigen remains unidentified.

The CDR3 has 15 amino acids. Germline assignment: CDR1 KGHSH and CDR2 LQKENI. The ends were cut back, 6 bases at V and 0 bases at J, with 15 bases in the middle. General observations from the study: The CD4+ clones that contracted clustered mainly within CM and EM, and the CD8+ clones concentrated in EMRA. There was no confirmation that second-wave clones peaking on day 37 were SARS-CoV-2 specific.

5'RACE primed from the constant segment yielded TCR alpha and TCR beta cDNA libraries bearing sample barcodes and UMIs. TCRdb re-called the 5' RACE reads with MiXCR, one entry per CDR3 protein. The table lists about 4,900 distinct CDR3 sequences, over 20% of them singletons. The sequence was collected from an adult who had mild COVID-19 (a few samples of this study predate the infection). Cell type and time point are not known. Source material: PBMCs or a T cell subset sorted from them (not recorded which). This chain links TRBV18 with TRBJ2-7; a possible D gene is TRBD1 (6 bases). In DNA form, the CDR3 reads TGTGCCAGCTCCCTTAGGACAGCGCTCTCCTACGAGCAGTACTTC. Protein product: CASSLRTALSYEQYF.